This TCR beta chain was recorded in a study of blood T cell repertoires in COVID-19. The overall study: COVID-19 samples collected from the United States, Italy and Spain covered acute and convalescent phases. The analysed material was cDNA or gDNA that came from T cells, B-cell-depleted T cells, or PBMCs.

Original analysis: Cell counts per sample came from amplifying reference gene primers. TCRdb's table, derived via immunoSEQ multiplex PCR, lists solely in-frame clones and lacks some. V and J calls and clone size come straight from that table; D and trimming were deduced from the DNA. The top ten clones hold about 20% of a sample with some 80,000 clones, roughly 86% of them seen once. CDR1 and CDR2 (germline): ENHRY, SYGVKD. The CDR3 covers 14 residues. V was trimmed by 4 bases and J by 8 bases, leaving 14 bases between them. The sequencing sample was made of peripheral blood. The J gene is TRBJ1-4, the V gene TRBV10-3; D gene unclear. The origin of this receptor is a woman older than 75 in a cohort sampled during active or convalescent COVID-19. CDR3 region: CAISAVPLGEKLFF. In nucleotides, the CDR3 is TGTGCCATCAGTGCCGTCCCCCTCGGGGAAAAACTGTTTTTT.